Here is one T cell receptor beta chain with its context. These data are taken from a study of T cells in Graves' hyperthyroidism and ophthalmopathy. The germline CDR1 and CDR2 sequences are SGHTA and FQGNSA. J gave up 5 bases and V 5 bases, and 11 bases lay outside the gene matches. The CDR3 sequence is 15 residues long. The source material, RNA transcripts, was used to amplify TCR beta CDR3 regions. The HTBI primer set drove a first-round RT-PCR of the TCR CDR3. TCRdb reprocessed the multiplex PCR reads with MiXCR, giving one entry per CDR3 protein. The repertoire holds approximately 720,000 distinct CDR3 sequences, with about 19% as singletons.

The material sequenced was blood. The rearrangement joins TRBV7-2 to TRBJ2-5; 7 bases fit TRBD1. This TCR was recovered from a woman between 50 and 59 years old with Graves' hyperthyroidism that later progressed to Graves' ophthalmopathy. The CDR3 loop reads CASSQSSGRGETQYF. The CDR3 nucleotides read TGTGCCAGCAGCCAGTCTAGTGGCAGGGGGGAGACCCAGTACTTC. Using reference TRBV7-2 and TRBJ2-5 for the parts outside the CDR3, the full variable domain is GAGVSQSPSNKVTEKGKDVELRCDPISGHTALYWYRQSLGQGLEFLIYFQGNSAPDKSGLPSDRFSAERTGGSVSTLTIQRTQQEDSAVYLCASSQSSGRGETQYFGPGTRLLVL.